This T cell receptor (beta chain) originates from a study of blood T cell repertoires in COVID-19 (dated by TCRdb to the early 2020s). Turning to the overall study: Collaborator samples came from the United States, Italy and Spain and covered acute and convalescent phases of COVID-19. The prospective study material was composed of cDNA or gDNA derived from T cells, B-cell-depleted T cells, or PBMCs. Subjects who had been exposed to COVID-19, were actively infected with it, or had recovered from it provided the deeply sampled blood TCRbeta repertoires that made up the dataset. A freely available public database, intended as a resource for researchers studying the immune response to SARS-CoV-2, is where the repertoires were released. Samples came from the ongoing ImmuneRACE study (first 160 participants) plus 1,254 subjects from 6 global collaborators. The sample metadata nearly always contained a de-identified subject ID, COVID-19 status, age in years and sex. Where available, HLA class I and class II types were taken from metadata supplied by the sample provider and were not determined by assay-based typing. Study-wide conclusions, independent of this receptor: How much clinical and demographic metadata was included differed by source and by participant, and the metadata was provided uncurated.

The immunoSEQ Assay, a bias-controlled multiplex PCR, was used to amplify TCRbeta CDR3 regions from genomic DNA. On the authors' methods: The number of nucleated cells in each sample was estimated from the amplification of reference gene primers within the assay. To quantify the absolute abundance of each unique TCRbeta CDR3 rearrangement, sequence reads were collapsed and filtered. For each sample, productive Simpson clonality was calculated by taking the square root of Simpson's diversity index across productive rearrangements. TCRdb limited this immuneACCESS table to in-frame rearrangements with V and J called. A share of clones is missing; checked studies link under half to unresolved V genes, and the rest is unexplained. V, J and clone size derive from that table, while D and trimming were established from the DNA sequence. The sample table lists fewer than 200,000 clones, about 86% of them with a count of one. Together, the top ten hold about 8.6% of the sample.

The collaborating institutions used their own protocols to collect whole blood in K2EDTA tubes. For TCRbeta analysis, collaborators shipped samples as frozen whole blood, isolated PBMCs, or DNA extracted from either of those sample types. The trim is 1 base for V and 8 bases for J, with a gap of 15 bases between the germline ends. CDR1 and CDR2, per the germline V gene (reference sequence), are GTSNPN and SVGIG. The CDR3 goes from the cysteine to the phenylalanine over 14 residues. Only the CDR3 part of the read is kept: 42 bases, read in frame from the first base. A remark on this clone: Its antigen target is currently unknown. No base quality values were provided; no much bigger clone lies one nucleotide off.

The clonotype was recovered from a man in his fifties or sixties with active or convalescent COVID-19. In this chain, TRBV30 is recombined with TRBJ2-1, and perhaps TRBD2 as D gene, on 6 matching bases. Sequencing was done on a sample of peripheral blood. The CDR3 region reads CAWSEYGRRDEQFF. The DNA sequence follows: TGTGCCTGGAGTGAATATGGAAGGAGGGATGAGCAGTTCTTC. The CDR3, completed at both ends by the reference TRBV30 and TRBJ2-1 genes, gives the full variable domain SQTIHQWPATLVQPVGSPLSLECTVEGTSNPNLYWYRQAAGRGLQLLFYSVGIGQISSEVPQNLSASRPQDRQFILSSKKLLLSDSGFYLCAWSEYGRRDEQFFGPGTRLTVL.